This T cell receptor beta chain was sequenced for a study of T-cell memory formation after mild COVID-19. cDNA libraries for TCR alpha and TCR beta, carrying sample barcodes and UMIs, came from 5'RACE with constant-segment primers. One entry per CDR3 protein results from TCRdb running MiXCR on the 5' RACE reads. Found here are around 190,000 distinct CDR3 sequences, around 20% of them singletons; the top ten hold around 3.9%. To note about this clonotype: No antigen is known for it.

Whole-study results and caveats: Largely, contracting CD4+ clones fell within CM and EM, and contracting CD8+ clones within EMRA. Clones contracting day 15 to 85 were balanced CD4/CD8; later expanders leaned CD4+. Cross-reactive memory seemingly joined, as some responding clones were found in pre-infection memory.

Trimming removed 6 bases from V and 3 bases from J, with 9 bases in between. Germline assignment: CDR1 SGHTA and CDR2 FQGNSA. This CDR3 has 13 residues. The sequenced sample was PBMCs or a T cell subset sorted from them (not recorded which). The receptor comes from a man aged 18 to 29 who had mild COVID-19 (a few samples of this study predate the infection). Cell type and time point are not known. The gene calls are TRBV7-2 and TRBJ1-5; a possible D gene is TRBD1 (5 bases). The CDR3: CASRDSLNQPQHF. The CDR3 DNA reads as TGTGCCAGCAGAGACAGCCTCAATCAGCCCCAGCATTTT.